A selection of T cell receptor beta chains follows, all from one sample in a study of shared clonotypes between healthy human individuals. TCRdb's table, derived via immunoSEQ multiplex PCR, lists solely in-frame clones and lacks some. The table includes 2 million to 3 million clones, roughly 93% detected once. The specimen sequenced was naive CD4+ T cells from PBMCs. The receptor source for this set is a man younger than 35 in good health. Some clones in this sample may be carry-over from other donors' samples. Both conserved end residues are part of each CDR3. A D gene is named only where the DNA matches it firmly.

v_gene	j_gene	d_gene	CDR3aa	CDR3nt
TRBV6-1	TRBJ2-7	TRBD2	CASSGPGLPYEQYF	TGTGCCAGCAGTGGGCCGGGACTACCCTACGAGCAGTACTTC
TRBV5-1	TRBJ2-1	.	CASSSGAGDYNEQFF	TGCGCCAGCAGCTCTGGGGCCGGGGACTACAATGAGCAGTTCTTC
TRBV18	TRBJ1-2	.	CASSPGGSGYTF	TGTGCCAGCTCACCCGGGGGAAGTGGCTACACCTTC
TRBV6-1	TRBJ1-2	TRBD1	CASQKQGRGGYTF	TGTGCCAGCCAAAAACAGGGGCGTGGTGGCTACACCTTC
TRBV30	TRBJ1-2	.	CAWRPSPHSGGYTF	TGTGCCTGGAGGCCCAGCCCACACTCTGGTGGCTACACCTTC
TRBV5-4	TRBJ1-1	TRBD1	CASSTRTGRTEAFF	TGTGCCAGCAGCACCAGGACAGGGAGGACTGAAGCTTTCTTT
TRBV5-6	TRBJ2-7	TRBD1	CASSFLIDRAAYEQYF	TGTGCCAGCAGCTTCCTCATTGACAGGGCGGCGTACGAGCAGTACTTC
TRBV5-1	TRBJ1-6	.	CASSWLGQNSPLHF	TGCGCCAGCAGCTGGCTCGGCCAGAATTCACCCCTCCACTTT
TRBV18	TRBJ1-2	.	CASSPETAANYGYTF	TGTGCCAGCTCACCTGAGACAGCAGCTAACTATGGCTACACCTTC
TRBV7-3	TRBJ2-5	.	CASSLIPQETQYF	TGTGCCAGCAGCTTAATCCCACAAGAGACCCAGTACTTC
TRBV4-1	TRBJ2-2	.	CASKRVANTGELFF	TGCGCCAGCAAGAGAGTCGCGAACACCGGGGAGCTGTTTTTT
TRBV4-1	TRBJ1-5	.	CASSLIGQPQHF	TGCGCCAGCAGCCTTATTGGCCAGCCCCAGCATTTT